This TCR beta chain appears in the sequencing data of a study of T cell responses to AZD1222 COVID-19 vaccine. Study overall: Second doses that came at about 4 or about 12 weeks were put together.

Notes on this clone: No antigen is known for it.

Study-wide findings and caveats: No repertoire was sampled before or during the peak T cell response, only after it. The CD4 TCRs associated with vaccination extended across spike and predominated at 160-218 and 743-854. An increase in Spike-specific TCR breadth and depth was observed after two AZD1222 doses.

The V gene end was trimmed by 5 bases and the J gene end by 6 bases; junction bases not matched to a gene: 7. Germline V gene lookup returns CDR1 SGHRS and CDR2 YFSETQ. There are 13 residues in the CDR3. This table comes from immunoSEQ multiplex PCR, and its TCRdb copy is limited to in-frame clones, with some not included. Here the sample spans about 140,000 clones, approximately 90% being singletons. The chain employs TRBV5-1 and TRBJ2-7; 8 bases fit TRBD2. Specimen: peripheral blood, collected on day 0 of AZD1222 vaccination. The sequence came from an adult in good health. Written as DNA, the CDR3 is TGCGCCAGCAGTCCCGGGACTAGTTCCGAGCAGTACTTC. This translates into CASSPGTSSEQYF. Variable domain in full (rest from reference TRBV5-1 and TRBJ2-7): KAGVTQTPRYLIKTRGQQVTLSCSPISGHRSVSWYQQTPGQGLQFLFEYFSETQRNKGNFPGRFSGRQFSNSRSEMNVSTLELGDSALYLCASSPGTSSEQYFGPGTRLTVT.